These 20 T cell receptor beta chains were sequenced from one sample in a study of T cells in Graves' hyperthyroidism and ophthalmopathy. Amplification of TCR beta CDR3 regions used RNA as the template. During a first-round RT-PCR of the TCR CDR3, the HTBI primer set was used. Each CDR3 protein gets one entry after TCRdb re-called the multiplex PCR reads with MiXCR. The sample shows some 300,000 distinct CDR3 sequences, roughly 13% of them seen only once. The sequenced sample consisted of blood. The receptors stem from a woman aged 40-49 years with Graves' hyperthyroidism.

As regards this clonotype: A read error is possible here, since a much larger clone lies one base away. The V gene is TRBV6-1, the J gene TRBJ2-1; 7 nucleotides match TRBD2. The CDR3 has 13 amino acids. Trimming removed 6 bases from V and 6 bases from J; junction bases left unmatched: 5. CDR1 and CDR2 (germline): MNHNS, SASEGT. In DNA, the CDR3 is TGTGCCAGCAGGGCGGGAGCTGGCAATGAGCAGTTCTTC. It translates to CASRAGAGNEQFF.

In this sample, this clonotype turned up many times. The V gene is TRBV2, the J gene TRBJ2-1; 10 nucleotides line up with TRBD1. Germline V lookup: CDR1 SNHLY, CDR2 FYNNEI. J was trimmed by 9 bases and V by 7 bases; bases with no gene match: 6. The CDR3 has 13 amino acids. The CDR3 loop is CASTGQGVGEQFF. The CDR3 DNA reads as TGTGCCAGCACCGGACAGGGGGTAGGTGAGCAGTTCTTC.

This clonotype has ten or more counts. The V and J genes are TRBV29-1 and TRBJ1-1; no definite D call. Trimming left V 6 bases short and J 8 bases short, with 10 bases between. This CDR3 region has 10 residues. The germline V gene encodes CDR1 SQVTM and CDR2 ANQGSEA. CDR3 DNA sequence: TGCAGCGTCCTACATGTCGAAGCTTTCTTT. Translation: CSVLHVEAFF.

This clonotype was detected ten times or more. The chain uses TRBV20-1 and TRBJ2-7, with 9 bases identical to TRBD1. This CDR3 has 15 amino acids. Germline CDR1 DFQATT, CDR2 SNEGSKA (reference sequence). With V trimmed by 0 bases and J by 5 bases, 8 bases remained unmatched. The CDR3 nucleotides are TGCAGTGCTAGAGACCACAGGGGGCAAAATGACGAGCAGTACTTC. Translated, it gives CSARDHRGQNDEQYF.

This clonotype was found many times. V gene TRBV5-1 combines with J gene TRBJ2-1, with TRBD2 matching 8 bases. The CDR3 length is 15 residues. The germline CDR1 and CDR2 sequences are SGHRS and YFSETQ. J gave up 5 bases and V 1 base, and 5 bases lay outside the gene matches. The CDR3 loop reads CASSLFLAGDNEQFF. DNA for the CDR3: TGCGCCAGCAGCTTGTTCCTAGCGGGCGACAATGAGCAGTTCTTC.

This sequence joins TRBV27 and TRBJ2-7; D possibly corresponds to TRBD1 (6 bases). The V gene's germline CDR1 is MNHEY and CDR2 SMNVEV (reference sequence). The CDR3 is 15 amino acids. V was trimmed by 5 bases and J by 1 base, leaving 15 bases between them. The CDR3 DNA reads TGTGCCAGCAGTCCCCAAACAGGGTCATCCTACGAGCAGTACTTC. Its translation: CASSPQTGSSYEQYF.

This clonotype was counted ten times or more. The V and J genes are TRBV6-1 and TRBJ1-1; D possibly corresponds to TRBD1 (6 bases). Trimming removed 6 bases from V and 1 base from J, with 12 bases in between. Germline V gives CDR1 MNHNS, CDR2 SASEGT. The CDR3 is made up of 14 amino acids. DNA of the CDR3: TGTGCCAGCAGCTCGACAGGCGAGAACACTGAAGCTTTCTTT. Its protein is CASSSTGENTEAFF.

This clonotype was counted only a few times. The CDR3 sequence: CASSDSSSSNEQFF. CDR3 DNA sequence: TGTGCCAGCAGCGACAGCTCTAGCTCCAATGAGCAGTTCTTC. The chain is built from TRBV9 and TRBJ2-1; a weak D match, TRBD2 (5 bases). The CDR3 loop spans 14 amino acids. In germline, CDR1 is SGDLS, CDR2 YYNGEE. Trimming took 3 bases from V and 6 from J, leaving 13 bases between them.

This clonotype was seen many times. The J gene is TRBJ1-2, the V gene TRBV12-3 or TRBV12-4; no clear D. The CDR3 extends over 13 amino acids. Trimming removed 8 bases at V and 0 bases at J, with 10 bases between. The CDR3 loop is CASAGSTNYGYTF. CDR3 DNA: TGTGCCAGCGCCGGCAGTACTAACTATGGCTACACCTTC.

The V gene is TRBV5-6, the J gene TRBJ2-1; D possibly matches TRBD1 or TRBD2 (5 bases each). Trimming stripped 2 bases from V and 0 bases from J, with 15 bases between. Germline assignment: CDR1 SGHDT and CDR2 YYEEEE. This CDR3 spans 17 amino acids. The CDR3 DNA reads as TGTGCCAGCAGCTTCCCGCGAGGGGCTACCTCCTACAATGAGCAGTTCTTC. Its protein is CASSFPRGATSYNEQFF.

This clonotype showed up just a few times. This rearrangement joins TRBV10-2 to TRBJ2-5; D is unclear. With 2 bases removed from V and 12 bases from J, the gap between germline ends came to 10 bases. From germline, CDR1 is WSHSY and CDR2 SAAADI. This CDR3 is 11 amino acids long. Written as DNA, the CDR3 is TGCGCCAGCAGTGAGATGGGTTCGGAGTACTTC. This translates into CASSEMGSEYF.

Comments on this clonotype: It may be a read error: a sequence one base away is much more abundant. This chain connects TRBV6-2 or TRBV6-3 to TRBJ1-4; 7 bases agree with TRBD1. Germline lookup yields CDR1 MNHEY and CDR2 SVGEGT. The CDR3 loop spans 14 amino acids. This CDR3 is CAGRVTGTNEKLFF. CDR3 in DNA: TGTGCCGGCAGGGTGACAGGGACTAATGAAAAACTGTTTTTT.

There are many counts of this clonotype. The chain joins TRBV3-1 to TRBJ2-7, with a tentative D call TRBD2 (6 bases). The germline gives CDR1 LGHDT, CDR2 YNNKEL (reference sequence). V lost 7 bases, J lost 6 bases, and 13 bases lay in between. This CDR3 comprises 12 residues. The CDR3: CASNYIGGEQYF. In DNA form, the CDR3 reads TGTGCCAGCAACTATATCGGGGGCGAGCAGTACTTC.

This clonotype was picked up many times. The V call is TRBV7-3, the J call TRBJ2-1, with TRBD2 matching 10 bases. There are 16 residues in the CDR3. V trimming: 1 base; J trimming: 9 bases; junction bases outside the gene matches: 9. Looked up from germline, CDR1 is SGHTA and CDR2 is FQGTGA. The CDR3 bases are TGTGCCAGCAGCTTAATAGGGCTAGCGGGAGTGGGTGAGCAGTTCTTC. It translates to CASSLIGLAGVGEQFF.

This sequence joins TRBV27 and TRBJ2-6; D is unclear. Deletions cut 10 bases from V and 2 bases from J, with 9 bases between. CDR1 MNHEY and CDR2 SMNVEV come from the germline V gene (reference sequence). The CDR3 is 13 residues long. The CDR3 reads CATSSTGANVLTF. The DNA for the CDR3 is TGTGCCACCTCCTCGACTGGGGCCAACGTCCTGACTTTC.

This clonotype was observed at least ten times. CDR3 in DNA: TGTGCCAGCAGCCGACAGGGTTATAATGAAAAACTGTTTTTT. Its translation is CASSRQGYNEKLFF. The chain is built from TRBV3-1 and TRBJ1-4, with 7 bases matching TRBD1. After removal of 4 bases from V and 4 bases from J, the junction contained 3 bases not matched to a gene. This CDR3 is 14 amino acids long. CDR1 LGHDT and CDR2 YNNKEL come from the germline V gene (reference sequence).

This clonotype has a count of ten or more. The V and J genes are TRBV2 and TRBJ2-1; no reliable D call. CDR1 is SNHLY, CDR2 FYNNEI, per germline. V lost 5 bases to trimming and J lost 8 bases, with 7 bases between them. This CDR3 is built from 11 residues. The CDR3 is CASSPNYEQFF. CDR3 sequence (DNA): TGTGCCAGCAGTCCAAACTATGAGCAGTTCTTC.

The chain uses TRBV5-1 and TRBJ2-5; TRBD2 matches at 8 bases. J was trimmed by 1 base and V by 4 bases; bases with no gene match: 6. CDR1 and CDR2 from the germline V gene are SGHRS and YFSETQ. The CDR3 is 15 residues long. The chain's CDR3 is CASSLELAAQETQYF. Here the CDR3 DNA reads TGCGCCAGCAGCCTGGAACTAGCGGCCCAAGAGACCCAGTACTTC.

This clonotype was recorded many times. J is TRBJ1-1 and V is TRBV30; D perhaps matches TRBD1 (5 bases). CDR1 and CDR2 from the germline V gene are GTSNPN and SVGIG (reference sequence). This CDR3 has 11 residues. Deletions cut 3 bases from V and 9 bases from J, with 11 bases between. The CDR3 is CAWRGDAQAFF. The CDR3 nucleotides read TGTGCCTGGAGAGGGGACGCCCAAGCTTTCTTT.

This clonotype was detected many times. This CDR3 reads CASSVGLGAGETQYF. Here the CDR3 DNA reads TGTGCCAGCAGCGTAGGTTTGGGAGCCGGGGAGACCCAGTACTTC. The chain uses TRBV9 and TRBJ2-5, with D possibly being TRBD2 (5 bases). The CDR3 extends over 15 amino acids. Per germline, CDR1 SGDLS and CDR2 YYNGEE. Trimming took off 0 bases at V and 5 bases at J, with 14 bases between the two ends. Full variable domain (rest looked up from reference TRBV9 and TRBJ2-5): DSGVTQTPKHLITATGQRVTLRCSPRSGDLSVYWYQQSLDQGLQFLIQYYNGEERAKGNILERFSAQQFPDLHSELNLSSLELGDSALYFCASSVGLGAGETQYFGPGTRLLVL.